One sample yielded the 24 T cell receptor beta chains listed below, sequenced in a study of metastatic and nonmetastatic thyroid tumors. No treatment had been given to any patient before thyroid surgery. TCRdb re-called clones from the PCR reads using MiXCR. The data hold about 69,000 clones, with more than 13% observed a single time. The sequenced sample consisted of blood. The receptors here all came from a male donor with papillary thyroid cancer or a benign thyroid nodule (not recorded which). Some clones in this sample may be carry-over from other donors' samples.

This clone was counted ten times or more. The chain is built from TRBV9 and TRBJ2-1; D possibly matches TRBD1 or TRBD2 (7 bases each). This CDR3 has 16 amino acids. Germline CDR1 is SGDLS and CDR2 is YYNGEE. V was shortened by 1 base and J by 2 bases, with 13 bases between the two germline ends. CDR3 loop: CASSVTGEGPYNEQFF. Here the CDR3 DNA reads TGTGCCAGCAGCGTAACAGGGGAGGGCCCCTACAATGAGCAGTTCTTC.

In its sample, this clone was seen many times. Within the sample, other DNA sequences also encode this same CDR3. This chain uses TRBV2 with TRBJ2-2, with TRBD2 matching 9 bases. Germline V lookup: CDR1 SNHLY, CDR2 FYNNEI. The CDR3 covers 15 residues. In DNA form, the CDR3 reads TGTACCATCTCGCGGGAGGGCCGTCTCACCGGGGAGCTGTTTTTT. Protein product: CTISREGRLTGELFF. Full variable domain (rest looked up from reference TRBV2 and TRBJ2-2): EPEVTQTPSHQVTQMGQEVILRCVPISNHLYFYWYRQILGQKVEFLVSFYNNEISEKSEIFDDQFSVERPDGSNFTLKIRSTKLEDSAMYFCTISREGRLTGELFFGEGSRLTVL.

Remarks on this clone: Other DNA sequences in the same sample also yield this CDR3. The J gene is TRBJ2-1, the V gene TRBV11-2; maybe TRBD2 (5 bases). Per germline, CDR1 SGHAT and CDR2 FQNNGV. The CDR3 has 13 amino acids. V was clipped by 0 bases and J by 13 bases, with 13 bases between them. CDR3 coding DNA: TGTGCCAGCAGCTTAGATCTAACTAGTGGTCAGTTCTTC. It specifies CASSLDLTSGQFF.

Here the CDR3 reads CISDTSNSYEQYF. CDR3 bases: TGCATTTCCGACACTAGTAACTCCTACGAGCAGTACTTC. V gene TRBV20-1 combines with J gene TRBJ2-7, with D perhaps matching TRBD2 (5 bases). The CDR3 contains 13 residues. Germline lookup yields CDR1 DFQATT and CDR2 SNEGSKA (reference sequence).

In this sample, this clone turned up many times. V is TRBV6-5 and J is TRBJ1-6; no definite D call. Germline assignment: CDR1 MNHEY and CDR2 SVGAGI. The V gene lost 2 bases and the J gene lost 10 bases, with 9 bases spanning the gap. The CDR3 runs 13 residues. Written as DNA, the CDR3 is TGTGCCAGCAGTTACCGCTCGGAGTCACCCCTCCACTTT. It yields the protein CASSYRSESPLHF.

This clone was seen many times. The rearrangement joins TRBV20-1 to TRBJ2-1; 8 bases fit TRBD1. Germline assignment: CDR1 DFQATT and CDR2 SNEGSKA (reference sequence). The length of the CDR3 is 13 residues. The V segment lost 6 bases and the J segment 7 bases; nucleotides outside the gene matches: 8. DNA of the CDR3: TGCAGTGCCCCAGGGGGCGCGGGGAATGAGCAGTTCTTC. It yields the protein CSAPGGAGNEQFF.

This clone was detected ten times or more. The CDR3 DNA follows: TGTGCCAGCAGCTTGGAACTAGCGGGAGGCAATGAGCAGTTCTTC. Translated: CASSLELAGGNEQFF. The chain uses TRBV7-9 and TRBJ2-1; TRBD2 aligns across 12 bases. The CDR3 sequence is 15 residues long. Losses at the gene ends were 3 bases for V and 6 bases for J; bases not matched to a gene: 3. Germline V gene sequence: CDR1 SEHNR, CDR2 FQNEAQ (reference sequence).

The chain is built from TRBV30 and TRBJ1-1, with a possible D match to TRBD1 (5 bases). This CDR3 comprises 15 residues. Trimming shortened V by 4 bases and J by 0 bases, and 15 bases separated the two germline ends. The V gene's germline CDR1 is GTSNPN and CDR2 SVGIG (reference sequence). The CDR3 bases are TGTGCCTGGATTGCAGGGACTCCCTTGAACACTGAAGCTTTCTTT. Residues: CAWIAGTPLNTEAFF.

This clone was found many times. CDR3 sequence reads: CASSETGPTADIQYF. The CDR3 bases are TGTGCCAGCAGTGAAACCGGGCCCACCGCAGACATTCAGTACTTC. This rearrangement joins TRBV9 to TRBJ2-4; D is unclear. This CDR3 region has 15 residues. V lost 5 bases and J lost 8, with 20 bases in between. The germline CDR1 and CDR2 sequences are SGDLS and YYNGEE.

This clone appeared many times. The rearrangement joins TRBV7-3 to TRBJ2-7; D possibly corresponds to TRBD2 (5 bases). V lost 8 bases to trimming and J lost 0 bases, with 5 bases between them. Germline CDR1 SGHTA, CDR2 FQGTGA. This CDR3 is 11 amino acids long. CDR3 amino acids: CASGSSYEQYV. In nucleotides, the CDR3 is TGTGCCAGCGGGAGCTCCTACGAGCAGTACGTC.

This clone was observed at least ten times. This chain uses TRBV12-3 or TRBV12-4 with TRBJ2-1; no reliable D call. This CDR3 spans 11 amino acids. The V and J ends lost 7 bases and 2 bases respectively, with 3 bases between them. CDR3 DNA sequence: TGTGCCAGCACCGCCTACAATGAGCAGTTCTTC. Its translation is CASTAYNEQFF.

This clone was detected many times. The genes are TRBV12-3 or TRBV12-4 and TRBJ2-1; no firm D call. The length of the CDR3 is 12 residues. With 7 bases removed from V and 7 bases from J, the gap between germline ends came to 11 bases. Here the CDR3 DNA reads TGTGCCAGCAAGGTTTGGTCGAATGAGCAGTTCTTC. This gives the protein CASKVWSNEQFF.

This clone is a singleton in its sample. The V call is TRBV5-8, the J call TRBJ1-5; D is unresolved. Trimming took 4 bases from V and 3 from J, leaving 17 bases between them. CDR1 SGHTS and CDR2 YDEGEE come from the germline V gene. The CDR3 has 16 residues. The CDR3 nucleotides are TGTGCCAGCAGCCGTGACTGGGGTAAGATCAATCAGCCCCAGCATTTT. As protein: CASSRDWGKINQPQHF. Full variable domain (missing parts from reference TRBV5-8 and TRBJ1-5): EAGVTQSPTHLIKTRGQQATLRCSPISGHTSVYWYQQALGLGLQFLLWYDEGEERNRGNFPPRFSGRQFPNYSSELNVNALELEDSALYLCASSRDWGKINQPQHFGDGTRLSIL.

In its sample, this clone was seen many times. V is TRBV20-1 and J is TRBJ2-3; no definite D call. Germline V gives CDR1 DFQATT, CDR2 SNEGSKA (reference sequence). The CDR3 runs to 12 residues. V lost 6 bases, J lost 6 bases, and 13 bases lay in between. The CDR3 loop reads CSAPDPPDTQYF. CDR3 nucleotides: TGCAGTGCCCCGGACCCCCCCGATACGCAGTATTTT.

There are many counts of this clone. J is TRBJ1-2 and V is TRBV6-1; TRBD1 matches at 7 bases. V shed 5 bases, J shed 3 bases, and the junction held 6 bases outside the gene matches. CDR3 length equals 14 residues. Germline CDR1 is MNHNS and CDR2 is SASEGT. The CDR3 sequence: CASSTGTDHYGYTF. For the CDR3, the DNA is TGTGCCAGCAGTACCGGGACAGACCACTATGGCTACACCTTC.

This clone occurred a few times. V is TRBV6-1 and J is TRBJ2-6; D is perhaps TRBD2 (5 bases). CDR3 length: 14 residues. The V end was cut by 4 bases, the J end by 7 bases, with 11 bases between. The germline V gene encodes CDR1 MNHNS and CDR2 SASEGT. The CDR3 DNA follows: TGTGCCAGCAGTGCTTGTGCGGGTGCCAACGTCCTGACTTTC. Residues: CASSACAGANVLTF.

This clone showed up many times. The J gene is TRBJ2-3, the V gene TRBV5-1; 7 bases line up with TRBD1. This CDR3 comprises 15 residues. Trimming removed 0 bases from V and 6 bases from J; junction bases left unmatched: 7. CDR1 is SGHRS and CDR2 is YFSETQ in the germline V gene. CDR3 sequence (DNA): TGCGCCAGCAGCTTGGAACAGGGGTCAAGCGATACGCAGTATTTT. Translating it yields CASSLEQGSSDTQYF. Complete variable domain (other parts from reference TRBV5-1 and TRBJ2-3): KAGVTQTPRYLIKTRGQQVTLSCSPISGHRSVSWYQQTPGQGLQFLFEYFSETQRNKGNFPGRFSGRQFSNSRSEMNVSTLELGDSALYLCASSLEQGSSDTQYFGPGTRLTVL.

There are many counts of this clone. The chain employs TRBV7-6 and TRBJ2-3; D uncertain. Trimming removed 1 base from V and 2 bases from J, with 4 bases in between. The germline V gene encodes CDR1 SGHVS and CDR2 FNYEAQ. CDR3 length: 13 residues. DNA for the CDR3: TGTGCCAGCAGCTTAGAGGTCACAGATACGCAGTATTTT. This encodes CASSLEVTDTQYF.

The chain carries TRBV20-1 and TRBJ2-7; TRBD2 aligns across 7 bases. Germline CDR1 and CDR2: DFQATT and SNEGSKA (reference sequence). The CDR3 spans 14 residues. Losses at the gene ends were 1 base for V and 3 bases for J; bases not matched to a gene: 6. As DNA, the CDR3 is TGCAGTGCTAGAGGAATAGCGGGCTACTACGAGCAGTACGTC. Translation gives CSARGIAGYYEQYV.

This clone came up many times. The chain uses TRBV24-1 and TRBJ1-2; D possibly corresponds to TRBD1 (6 bases). The CDR3 is made up of 13 amino acids. CDR1 and CDR2 (germline): KGHDR, SFDVKD. Trimming left V 4 bases short and J 4 bases short, with 9 bases between. The CDR3 nucleotides read TGTGCCACCAGTGACGACAGGTCCTATGGCTACACCTTC. Protein sequence: CATSDDRSYGYTF.

This clone was counted at least ten times. V gene TRBV15 combines with J gene TRBJ2-5, with D unresolved. V was trimmed by 3 bases and J by 1 base, leaving 18 bases between them. This CDR3 is 17 amino acids long. Germline loops: CDR1 LNHNV, CDR2 YYDKDF (reference sequence). The CDR3 coding sequence is TGTGCCACCAGCAGCGCCCCGGGCAGAATCGGCCAAGAGACCCAGTACTTC. The encoded protein is CATSSAPGRIGQETQYF.

This clone was recorded at least ten times. V and J are TRBV27 and TRBJ2-7; tentative D call: TRBD1 (6 bases). Trimming removed 6 bases from V and 4 bases from J, with 19 bases in between. The CDR3 sequence is 15 residues long. Germline values: CDR1 MNHEY, CDR2 SMNVEV (reference sequence). The CDR3 loop reads CASRPQGPILYEQYV. The CDR3 coding sequence is TGTGCCAGCAGGCCACAGGGCCCGATTCTTTACGAGCAGTACGTC.

Worth noting for this clone: The conserved closing phenylalanine or tryptophan is absent in this CDR3, likely reflecting a read error. The chain has TRBV3-1 and TRBJ2-5; 10 positions match TRBD2. CDR1 and CDR2 from the germline V gene are LGHDT and YNNKEL (reference sequence). CDR3 size: 17 residues. V gave up 5 bases and J gave up 4 bases; unmatched junction bases: 13. The chain's CDR3 is CASSFPSSGRGGETQYL. The CDR3 bases are TGTGCCAGCAGCTTCCCGTCTAGCGGGAGAGGGGGAGAGACCCAGTACCTC.

This clone was detected ten times or more. The chain has TRBV14 and TRBJ1-3; D not resolved. The CDR3 runs 13 residues. The germline V gene has CDR1 SGHDN and CDR2 FVKESK. V lost 3 bases and J 3 bases, leaving 6 bases between the germline ends. CDR3 DNA: TGTGCCAGCAGCCAGGGCGGTGGAAACACCATATATTTT. This translates into CASSQGGGNTIYF.